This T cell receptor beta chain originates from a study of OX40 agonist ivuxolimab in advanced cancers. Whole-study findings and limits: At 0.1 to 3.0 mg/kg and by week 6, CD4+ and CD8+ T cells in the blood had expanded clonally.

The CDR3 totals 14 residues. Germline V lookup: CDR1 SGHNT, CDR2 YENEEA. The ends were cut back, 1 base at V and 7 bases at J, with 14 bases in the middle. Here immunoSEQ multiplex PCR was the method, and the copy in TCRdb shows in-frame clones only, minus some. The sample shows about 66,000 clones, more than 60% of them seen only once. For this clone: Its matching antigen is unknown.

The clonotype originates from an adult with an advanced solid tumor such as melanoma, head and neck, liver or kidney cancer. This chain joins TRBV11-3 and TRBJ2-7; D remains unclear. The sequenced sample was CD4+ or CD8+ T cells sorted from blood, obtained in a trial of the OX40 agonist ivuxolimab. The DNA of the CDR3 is TGTGCCAGCAGCTTAGGCAGGATGAGCCCGGAGCAGTACTTC. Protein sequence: CASSLGRMSPEQYF.